What follows are 8 T cell receptor beta chains derived from one specimen sequenced in a study of Graves' ophthalmopathy and Graves' hyperthyroidism (dated by TCRdb to the late 2010s). Sequencer: Illumina HiSeq 2000. For repertoire sequencing, the TCR beta CDR3 regions were amplified from RNA transcripts. HTBI primers and the Qiagen OneStep RT-PCR kit were used in a first-round RT-PCR, which was followed by a second-round multiplex PCR, size selection and purification. The public reads were run again by TCRdb, first through fastp at Q25 and then through MiXCR, and only productive beta chains were kept. Here each entry gathers all rows of one CDR3 protein and keeps the most common genes and DNA. In all, the sample holds over 500,000 distinct CDR3 sequences, and 20% to 25% of those were seen once. The ten largest clones take up approximately 6.9% of the sample. The specimen sequenced was peripheral blood. The receptors derive from a woman aged 18-29 years with stable Graves' hyperthyroidism. Some clones in this sample may be carry-over from other donors' samples. Donor details come from another sample of the same person, matched by shared clones.

V and J are TRBV11-3 and TRBJ2-2; 9 bases match TRBD1. V lost 4 bases to trimming and J lost 0 bases; unmatched junction nucleotides: 6. Germline V gene lookup returns CDR1 SGHNT and CDR2 YENEEA. The CDR3 has 17 residues. The CDR3 sequence: CASSSRQGVSNTGELFF. CDR3 in DNA: TGTGCCAGCAGCTCAAGACAGGGGGTGTCGAACACCGGGGAGCTGTTTTTT. Full variable domain (rest looked up from reference TRBV11-3 and TRBJ2-2): EAGVVQSPRYKIIEKKQPVAFWCNPISGHNTLYWYLQNLGQGPELLIRYENEEAVDDSQLPKDRFSAERLKGVDSTLKIQPAELGDSAVYLCASSSRQGVSNTGELFFGEGSRLTVL.

The sample holds a few counts of this clonotype. V gene TRBV6-5 combines with J gene TRBJ2-5; D ambiguous. V gave up 2 bases and J gave up 3 bases, with 7 bases separating them. From germline, CDR1 is MNHEY and CDR2 SVGAGI. The CDR3 totals 13 residues. The CDR3 region has the DNA TGTGCCAGCAGTTACCCCGGAAAAGAGACCCAGTACTTC. Translation: CASSYPGKETQYF.

This clonotype was recorded a few times. The chain employs TRBV15 and TRBJ1-2; D ambiguous. V lost 0 bases and J lost 0, with 8 bases in between. The CDR3 runs to 15 residues. CDR1 LNHNV and CDR2 YYDKDF come from the germline V gene (reference sequence). CDR3 DNA sequence: TGTGCCACCAGCAGAGATTTGCAGACTAACTATGGCTACACCTTC. Protein: CATSRDLQTNYGYTF.

About this clonotype: With a much larger clone just one base away, this may be a read error. The chain is built from TRBV20-1 and TRBJ2-7; 8 nucleotides agree with TRBD2. CDR3 length: 16 amino acids. V lost 2 bases to trimming and J lost 5 bases; unmatched junction nucleotides: 14. The germline V gene encodes CDR1 DFQATT and CDR2 SNEGSKA (reference sequence). CDR3 in amino acids: CSARPVSSGRLDEQYF. The CDR3 nucleotides are TGCAGTGCTAGACCCGTATCTAGCGGGCGCCTCGACGAGCAGTACTTC.

The genes are TRBV27 and TRBJ2-7; a possible D gene is TRBD1 (5 bases). V dropped 0 bases and J dropped 3 bases, with 12 bases sitting between them. Germline assignment: CDR1 MNHEY and CDR2 SMNVEV (reference sequence). The length of the CDR3 is 15 residues. The chain's CDR3 is CASSLSLTARYEQYF. In DNA, the CDR3 is TGTGCCAGCAGTTTATCTCTGACAGCCCGCTACGAGCAGTACTTC.

This clonotype is termed medium-sized. The chain is built from TRBV28 and TRBJ2-5, with 7 positions matching TRBD2. The CDR3 contains 12 residues. Germline trimming cut 6 bases from V and 5 bases from J; bases unmatched to any gene: 3. Germline-derived CDR1 and CDR2 are MDHEN and SYDVKM. CDR3 nucleotides: TGTGCCAGCAGAGCGGGAAAGGAGACCCAGTACTTC. It specifies CASRAGKETQYF.

The chain uses TRBV11-2 and TRBJ2-5, with 8 bases that match TRBD2. V gave up 4 bases and J gave up 7 bases; unmatched junction bases: 5. CDR1 SGHAT and CDR2 FQNNGV come from the germline V gene. This CDR3 is built from 13 residues. CDR3: CASSYGGDGTQYF. Here the CDR3 DNA reads TGTGCCAGCAGCTACGGGGGGGACGGGACCCAGTACTTC.

J is TRBJ1-2 and V is TRBV10-3; D gene uncertain. CDR3 size: 15 residues. CDR1 ENHRY and CDR2 SYGVKD come from the germline V gene. Trimming took off 0 bases at V and 4 bases at J, with 12 bases between the two ends. The CDR3 region is CAISESTGETYGYTF. For the CDR3, the DNA is TGTGCCATCAGTGAGTCAACCGGCGAGACCTATGGCTACACCTTC.